The 7 T cell receptor beta chains below come from one sample, sequenced in a study of T cells in Graves' hyperthyroidism and ophthalmopathy. Template material for amplifying TCR beta CDR3 regions consisted of RNA transcripts. RT-PCR in the first round (using the HTBI primer set) targeted the TCR CDR3. TCRdb processed the multiplex PCR reads anew with MiXCR; each CDR3 protein has one entry. The repertoire includes some 400,000 distinct CDR3 sequences, more than 11% of them detected once, and approximately 10% sits in the top ten. What was sequenced was blood. Receptor source: an older woman with Graves' hyperthyroidism.

This clonotype was seen at least ten times. V is TRBV30 and J is TRBJ2-2; weak D call: TRBD2 (7 bases). V lost 0 bases to trimming and J lost 1 base, with 12 bases between them. The CDR3 is 16 amino acids. CDR1 and CDR2 from the germline V gene are GTSNPN and SVGIG (reference sequence). The CDR3 DNA reads as TGTGCCTGGAGTGTACGCGGGGGCTTGAACACCGGGGAGCTGTTTTTT. Translating it yields CAWSVRGGLNTGELFF.

This clonotype has at least ten counts. The rearrangement joins TRBV19 to TRBJ1-1; no clear D. Germline CDR1 is LNHDA and CDR2 is SQIVND (reference sequence). The CDR3 is made up of 13 amino acids. The V end lost 5 bases, the J end lost 3 bases, and 10 bases lay between the germline ends. CDR3: CASSPRVDTEAFF. For the CDR3, the DNA is TGTGCCAGTAGTCCTAGAGTGGACACTGAAGCTTTCTTT.

Ten or more counts support this clonotype. The genes are TRBV5-1 and TRBJ1-1; D is ambiguous. Germline CDR1 and CDR2: SGHRS and YFSETQ. Trimming cost V 0 bases and J 4 bases, with 10 bases left between them. This CDR3 spans 14 amino acids. The CDR3 sequence is CASSLEQRTTEAFF. The DNA for the CDR3 is TGCGCCAGCAGCTTGGAACAGAGGACCACTGAAGCTTTCTTT.

This clonotype has a count of ten or more. The junction and the germline gene differ at one end; a read error may be behind it. This rearrangement joins TRBV7-7 to TRBJ2-2, with 8 bases matching TRBD1. The CDR3 runs 15 residues. From germline, CDR1 is SSHAT and CDR2 FNYEAQ (reference sequence). The CDR3 region is CASSFGQGASGELFF. The CDR3 coding sequence is TGTGCTAGCAGCTTTGGTCAGGGGGCTTCCGGGGAGCTGTTTTTT.

This clonotype has a count of ten or more. The chain has TRBV12-3 or TRBV12-4 and TRBJ1-1; 7 nucleotides agree with TRBD1. Trimming at V came to 7 bases and at J to 4 bases, leaving 9 bases not matched to a gene. The CDR3 is 14 residues long. For the CDR3, the DNA is TGTGCCAGCACCCAGGGACAGTACCTCACTGAAGCTTTCTTT. This sequence encodes CASTQGQYLTEAFF.

This clonotype was detected many times. The V call is TRBV7-2, the J call TRBJ2-1; D unclear. Per germline, CDR1 SGHTA and CDR2 FQGNSA. This CDR3 comprises 15 residues. V shed 5 bases and J shed 3 bases, with 14 bases lying between them. This chain's CDR3 is CASSPIITYYNEQFF. The CDR3 nucleotides read TGTGCCAGCAGCCCCATCATTACATACTACAATGAGCAGTTCTTC.

This clonotype was counted many times. V is TRBV6-6 and J is TRBJ1-2, with unresolved D. The length of the CDR3 is 15 residues. Germline V gene sequence: CDR1 MNHNY, CDR2 SVGAGI (reference sequence). V shed 0 bases and J shed 4 bases, with 12 bases lying between them. CDR3 residues: CASSYSAEHFYGYTF. The CDR3 DNA reads as TGTGCCAGCAGTTACTCAGCGGAGCATTTCTATGGCTACACCTTC.